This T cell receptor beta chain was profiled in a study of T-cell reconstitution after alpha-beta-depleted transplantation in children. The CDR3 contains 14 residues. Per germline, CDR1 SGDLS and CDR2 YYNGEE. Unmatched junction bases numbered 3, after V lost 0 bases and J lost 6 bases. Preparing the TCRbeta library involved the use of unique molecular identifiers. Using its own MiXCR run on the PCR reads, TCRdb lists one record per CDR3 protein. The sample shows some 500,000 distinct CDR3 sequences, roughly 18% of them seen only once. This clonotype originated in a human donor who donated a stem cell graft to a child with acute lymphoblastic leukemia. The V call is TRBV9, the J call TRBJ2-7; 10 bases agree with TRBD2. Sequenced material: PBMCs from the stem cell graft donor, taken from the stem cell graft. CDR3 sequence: CASSVELAGSEQYF. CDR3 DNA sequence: TGTGCCAGCAGCGTAGAACTAGCGGGAAGCGAGCAGTACTTC.